The 25 T cell receptor beta chains below all came from one sample that was sequenced in a study of cytomegalovirus exposure and HLA in healthy donors. PCR employed 60 Vbeta and 13 Jbeta primers. TCRdb keeps only in-frame clones here, not all; method: immunoSEQ multiplex PCR. The sample has about 130,000 clones; about 80% are singletons. Sequenced: PBMCs. The receptors were sampled from a man aged 35 to 55 in good health and CMV-seronegative.

The chain's CDR3 is CASSPQGWNTEAFF. In DNA form, the CDR3 reads TGTGCCAGCAGTCCACAGGGGTGGAACACTGAAGCTTTCTTT. The gene calls are TRBV5-6 and TRBJ1-1; 7 nucleotides align to TRBD1. V gave up 5 bases and J gave up 1 base; unmatched junction bases: 5. The CDR3 length is 14 residues. CDR1 is SGHDT and CDR2 is YYEEEE in the germline V gene.

The chain employs TRBV2 and TRBJ1-4, with D hard to call. The CDR3 length is 13 residues. The V gene lost 8 bases and the J gene lost 8 bases, with 15 bases spanning the gap. Germline V gene sequence: CDR1 SNHLY, CDR2 FYNNEI. For the CDR3, the DNA is TGTGCCAGCGTCCGGGATTTGGGGGAAAAACTGTTTTTT. Translation gives CASVRDLGEKLFF.

On this clone itself: The identical CDR3 is also encoded by other nucleotide sequences in the sample. The CDR3 coding sequence is TGTGCCATCAGTGACCTGACGGACAGCTCCTACGAGCAGTACTTC. The encoded protein is CAISDLTDSSYEQYF. The chain has TRBV10-3 and TRBJ2-7, with a tentative D call TRBD1 (6 bases). The germline CDR1 and CDR2 sequences are ENHRY and SYGVKD. The CDR3 totals 15 residues. V lost 3 bases to trimming and J lost 0 bases, with 12 bases between them.

The rearrangement links TRBV6-6 to TRBJ2-2; D ambiguous. The CDR3 runs 12 residues. CDR1 is MNHNY, CDR2 SVGAGI, per germline (reference sequence). V lost 2 bases, J lost 6 bases, and 4 bases lay in between. The chain's CDR3 is CASSYGPGELFF. Here the CDR3 DNA reads TGTGCCAGCAGTTACGGCCCCGGGGAGCTGTTTTTT.

The chain uses TRBV29-1 and TRBJ2-7; no firm D call. CDR3 length: 13 residues. Per germline, CDR1 SQVTM and CDR2 ANQGSEA. Trimming pared 2 bases from V and 4 bases from J, leaving 12 bases between. This chain's CDR3 is CSVEIGENYEQYF. The DNA of the CDR3 is TGCAGCGTTGAAATCGGAGAGAATTACGAGCAGTACTTC.

CDR3 DNA sequence: TGTGCCAGCAGCTTGGGCACGGGAAAAAACATTCAGTACTTC. The encoded protein is CASSLGTGKNIQYF. The chain has TRBV5-4 and TRBJ2-4; D might be TRBD2 (5 bases). V lost 0 bases to trimming and J lost 4 bases, with 8 bases between them. The V gene's germline CDR1 is SGHNT and CDR2 YYREEE (reference sequence). This CDR3 has 14 residues.

The V call is TRBV6-5, the J call TRBJ1-2; no firm D call. The CDR3 loop spans 15 amino acids. CDR1 MNHEY and CDR2 SVGAGI come from the germline V gene. V was trimmed by 8 bases and J by 3 bases, leaving 19 bases between them. CDR3 nucleotides: TGTGCCAGCGGCAGGCAGACGGATTCTCACTATGGCTACACCTTC. Encoded protein: CASGRQTDSHYGYTF.

DNA of the CDR3: TGTGCCAGCAGCTTTATGAGGGAACTGCAGTACTTC. This translates into CASSFMRELQYF. V and J are TRBV5-5 and TRBJ2-7; D perhaps matches TRBD2 (5 bases). From germline, CDR1 is SGHKS and CDR2 YYEKEE (reference sequence). The V gene lost 2 bases and the J gene lost 9 bases, with 12 bases spanning the gap. CDR3 length: 12 amino acids.

A single count supports this clone. V usage is TRBV7-9 and J usage is TRBJ1-2; D gene unclear. The length of the CDR3 is 12 residues. Germline V gene sequence: CDR1 SEHNR, CDR2 FQNEAQ (reference sequence). The ends were cut back, 1 base at V and 7 bases at J, with 7 bases in the middle. The CDR3 nucleotides are TGTGCCAGCAGCTTAGAATTGCGTGGCTACACCTTC. Protein sequence: CASSLELRGYTF.

The J gene is TRBJ2-2, the V gene TRBV7-9, with D perhaps TRBD2 (6 bases). V was clipped by 5 bases and J by 5 bases, with 12 bases between them. Looked up from germline, CDR1 is SEHNR and CDR2 is FQNEAQ (reference sequence). The CDR3 has 14 residues. Written as DNA, the CDR3 is TGTGCCAGCAGCCAGCGGGTGAGAACCGGGGAGCTGTTTTTT. This codes for CASSQRVRTGELFF.

This clone was recorded once. This chain uses TRBV18 with TRBJ1-1, with a tentative D call TRBD1 (5 bases). This CDR3 is 15 amino acids long. Trimming cost V 1 base and J 1 base, with 10 bases left between them. The germline V gene encodes CDR1 KGHSH and CDR2 LQKENI. The CDR3 here is CASSPQAGQNTEAFF. DNA for the CDR3: TGTGCCAGCTCACCACAGGCAGGACAGAACACTGAAGCTTTCTTT.

CDR3 amino acids: CASSPRESSYEQYF. In DNA, the CDR3 is TGCGCCAGCAGCCCACGGGAGAGCTCCTACGAGCAGTACTTC. This chain links TRBV4-1 with TRBJ2-7; D perhaps matches TRBD2 (6 bases). The germline V gene encodes CDR1 MGHRA and CDR2 YSYEKL. The V end was cut by 4 bases, the J end by 0 bases, with 10 bases between. There are 14 residues in the CDR3.

The gene calls are TRBV9 and TRBJ2-2, with D maybe TRBD2 (7 bases). Germline CDR1 and CDR2: SGDLS and YYNGEE. This CDR3 contains 15 residues. Trimming pared 2 bases from V and 5 bases from J, leaving 13 bases between. The CDR3 coding sequence is TGTGCCAGCAGCGTTGGGGGGGCTAGTACCGGGGAGCTGTTTTTT. Its translation: CASSVGGASTGELFF. Variable domain in full (rest from reference TRBV9 and TRBJ2-2): DSGVTQTPKHLITATGQRVTLRCSPRSGDLSVYWYQQSLDQGLQFLIQYYNGEERAKGNILERFSAQQFPDLHSELNLSSLELGDSALYFCASSVGGASTGELFFGEGSRLTVL.

This clone was picked up one time. The chain links TRBV19 to TRBJ1-6; D is unclear. The CDR3 spans 13 residues. V was shortened by 3 bases and J by 8 bases, with 8 bases between the two germline ends. CDR1 and CDR2 (germline): LNHDA, SQIVND (reference sequence). The CDR3: CASSIFSDSPLHF. For the CDR3, the DNA is TGTGCCAGTAGTATTTTCAGTGATTCACCCCTCCACTTT. Drawing the rest from reference TRBV19 and TRBJ1-6, the complete variable domain is DGGITQSPKYLFRKEGQNVTLSCEQNLNHDAMYWYRQDPGQGLRLIYYSQIVNDFQKGDIAEGYSVSREKKESFPLTVTSAQKNPTAFYLCASSIFSDSPLHFGNGTRLTVT.

The rearrangement uses TRBV5-1 and TRBJ1-1; weak D call: TRBD1 (6 bases). This CDR3 region has 13 residues. Germline lookup yields CDR1 SGHRS and CDR2 YFSETQ. Trimming removed 5 bases from V and 1 base from J, with 9 bases in between. The CDR3 sequence is CASRKDRNTEAFF. CDR3 DNA: TGCGCCAGCAGAAAGGACAGGAACACTGAAGCTTTCTTT.

This clone was seen more than once but under ten times. This rearrangement joins TRBV6-5 to TRBJ1-2, with TRBD1 identical over 7 bases. Germline CDR1 is MNHEY and CDR2 is SVGAGI. The CDR3 sequence is 15 residues long. Germline trimming cut 0 bases from V and 5 bases from J; bases unmatched to any gene: 6. The CDR3 sequence: CASSYSEGARYGYTF. DNA for the CDR3: TGTGCCAGCAGTTACTCGGAGGGGGCAAGATATGGCTACACCTTC.

In its sample, this clone was seen a few times. J is TRBJ1-1 and V is TRBV19; 7 nucleotides line up with TRBD1. The CDR3 spans 14 residues. Germline trimming cut 5 bases from V and 7 bases from J; bases unmatched to any gene: 10. Germline V gene data show CDR1 as LNHDA and CDR2 as SQIVND (reference sequence). The CDR3 DNA follows: TGTGCCAGTAGTTGGAGACAGGGATTTGATGAAGCTTTCTTT. Translating it yields CASSWRQGFDEAFF.

The chain links TRBV4-2 to TRBJ1-2, with unresolved D. The germline V gene encodes CDR1 LGHNA and CDR2 YNFKEQ. There are 14 residues in the CDR3. Trimming removed 3 bases from V and 8 bases from J, with 16 bases in between. The DNA of the CDR3 is TGTGCCAGCAGCCACCTGCAAACTGGGAGGGGCTACACCTTC. Protein product: CASSHLQTGRGYTF.

The chain is built from TRBV4-3 and TRBJ1-6, with D perhaps TRBD1 (6 bases). V gave up 4 bases and J gave up 7 bases, with 11 bases separating them. CDR3 length: 14 residues. From germline, CDR1 is LGHNA and CDR2 YSLEER. In DNA form, the CDR3 reads TGCGCCAGCAGCCGGGGGCAGGGGAATTCACCCCTCCACTTT. This sequence encodes CASSRGQGNSPLHF.

The table lists this clone with a count of one. The chain joins TRBV7-2 to TRBJ2-2; the D gene is possibly TRBD1 (7 bases). This CDR3 has 15 amino acids. Germline CDR1 and CDR2: SGHTA and FQGNSA. V lost 6 bases and J 6 bases, leaving 17 bases between the germline ends. In nucleotides, the CDR3 is TGTGCCAGCAGTTCAGGGCAGGGGGAGGCCGGGGAGCTGTTTTTT. It specifies CASSSGQGEAGELFF.

The rearrangement uses TRBV2 and TRBJ2-7, with D unresolved. Germline V gene data show CDR1 as SNHLY and CDR2 as FYNNEI. This CDR3 contains 11 residues. V gave up 9 bases and J gave up 5 bases, with 11 bases separating them. This CDR3 reads CARRFRDEQYF. For the CDR3, the DNA is TGTGCCAGGCGGTTCCGGGACGAGCAGTACTTC.

The V gene is TRBV7-9, the J gene TRBJ2-7; 11 nucleotides agree with TRBD1. CDR1 and CDR2 (germline): SEHNR, FQNEAQ (reference sequence). CDR3 length: 17 residues. V shed 5 bases, J shed 2 bases, and the junction held 11 bases outside the gene matches. The CDR3 DNA reads as TGTGCCAGCAGCGGCGGACAGGGGGCGCCATGGCCCTACGAGCAGTACTTC. Protein: CASSGGQGAPWPYEQYF.

The chain links TRBV6-5 to TRBJ2-7; D might be TRBD2 (6 bases). The CDR3 has 13 amino acids. The germline V gene has CDR1 MNHEY and CDR2 SVGAGI. V was pared by 2 bases and J by 9 bases, with 14 bases between. The CDR3 DNA sequence: TGTGCCAGCAGTTACCGAGATGTGGGGGGGCAGTACTTC. Translation: CASSYRDVGGQYF.

This clone appeared once. The V and J genes are TRBV5-5 and TRBJ1-1; D possibly corresponds to TRBD1 (5 bases). Trimming cost V 2 bases and J 5 bases, with 13 bases left between them. Germline lookup yields CDR1 SGHKS and CDR2 YYEKEE (reference sequence). The CDR3 spans 14 residues. CDR3 sequence: CASSFSGPRTEAFF. In DNA, the CDR3 is TGTGCCAGCAGCTTCTCAGGGCCTAGGACTGAAGCTTTCTTT.

This CDR3 is CASSSRTGGTEAFF. CDR3 in DNA: TGTGCCAGTAGTAGCCGGACAGGAGGAACTGAAGCTTTCTTT. The V gene is TRBV19, the J gene TRBJ1-1; 7 nucleotides line up with TRBD1. The germline V gene encodes CDR1 LNHDA and CDR2 SQIVND (reference sequence). The CDR3 spans 14 residues. V shed 4 bases and J 5 bases; nucleotides not matched to a gene: 7.